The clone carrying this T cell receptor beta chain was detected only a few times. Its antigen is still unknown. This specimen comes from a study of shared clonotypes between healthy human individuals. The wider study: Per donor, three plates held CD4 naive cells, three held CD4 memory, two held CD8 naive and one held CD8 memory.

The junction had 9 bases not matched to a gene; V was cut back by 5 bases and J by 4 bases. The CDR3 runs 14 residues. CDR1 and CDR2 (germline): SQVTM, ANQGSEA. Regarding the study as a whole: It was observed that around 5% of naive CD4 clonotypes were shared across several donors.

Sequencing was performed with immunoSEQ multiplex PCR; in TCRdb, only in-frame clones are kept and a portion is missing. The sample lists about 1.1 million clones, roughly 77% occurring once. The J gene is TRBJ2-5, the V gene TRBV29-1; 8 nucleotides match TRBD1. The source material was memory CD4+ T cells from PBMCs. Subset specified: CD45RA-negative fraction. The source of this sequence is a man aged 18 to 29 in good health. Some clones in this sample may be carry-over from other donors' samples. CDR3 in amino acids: CSVRTGQGLETQYF. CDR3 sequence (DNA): TGCAGCGTTAGGACAGGGCAGGGGCTAGAGACCCAGTACTTC.